The rows below give T cell receptor beta chains drawn from one sample of a study of T cells in Graves' hyperthyroidism and ophthalmopathy. TCRdb itself ran the multiplex PCR reads through MiXCR, one entry per CDR3 protein. The table has about 840,000 distinct CDR3 sequences, 38% seen once. Sequencing was performed on blood. The receptors come from a man between 18 and 29 years old with Graves' hyperthyroidism. CDR3s include the opening cysteine and the closing phenylalanine or tryptophan. The D gene is left open where the match is weak. A row's size may be missing; if present it is once, few, many or a size class.

V	J	size	D	CDR3	DNA
TRBV2	TRBJ1-5	many	NA	CASSDGGRGQPQHF	TGTGCCAGCAGTGACGGGGGACGGGGACAGCCCCAGCATTTT
TRBV12-3/TRBV12-4	TRBJ1-1	few	NA	CASSLQGIDTEAFF	TGTGCCAGCAGTTTACAGGGGATTGACACTGAAGCTTTCTTT
TRBV7-7	TRBJ2-5	many	TRBD1	CASSPGQRTGQETQYF	TGTGCTAGCAGCCCCGGGCAAAGGACAGGGCAAGAGACCCAGTACTTC
TRBV7-3	TRBJ2-7	few	NA	CASSPHSLGEQYF	TGTGCCAGCAGCCCCCACTCTTTGGGCGAGCAGTACTTC
TRBV7-2	TRBJ2-7	many	TRBD1	CASSLARTGAVHEQYF	TGTGCCAGCAGCTTGGCCCGGACAGGGGCGGTGCACGAGCAGTACTTC
TRBV4-1	TRBJ2-6	NA	TRBD1	CASSQTGVSGANVLTF	TGCGCCAGCAGCCAGACAGGGGTCTCTGGGGCCAACGTCCTGACTTTC
TRBV20-1	TRBJ1-1	many	NA	CSARFGNTEAFF	TGCAGTGCTAGGTTTGGGAACACTGAAGCTTTCTTT
TRBV19	TRBJ1-1	few	NA	CASSIGKTLNTEAFF	TGTGCCAGTAGTATAGGGAAGACTCTGAACACTGAAGCTTTCTTT
TRBV20-1	TRBJ2-5	many	TRBD2	CSASMAGGTQETQYF	TGCAGTGCATCCATGGCGGGGGGAACCCAAGAGACCCAGTACTTC
TRBV10-3	TRBJ1-5	NA	NA	CASTQGNRPQHF	TGTGCCAGCACCCAGGGAAATAGGCCCCAGCATTTT
TRBV29-1	TRBJ1-6	NA	NA	CSSLGPYNSPLHF	TGCAGCAGTTTGGGACCGTATAATTCACCCCTCCACTTT
TRBV11-2	TRBJ2-5	few	TRBD1	CASSLGQGVQETQYF	TGTGCCAGCAGCTTGGGACAGGGGGTCCAAGAGACCCAGTACTTC
TRBV9	TRBJ1-6	many	NA	CASSPQSSPLHF	TGTGCCAGCAGCCCGCAATCTTCACCCCTCCACTTT
TRBV5-1	TRBJ2-7	few	TRBD2	CASSLAGGGDFTYEQYF	TGCGCCAGCAGCTTGGCTGGGGGAGGGGACTTCACCTACGAGCAGTACTTC
TRBV25-1	TRBJ2-7	NA	NA	CASLPRQSYEQYF	TGTGCCAGCTTGCCGCGTCAGTCCTACGAGCAGTACTTC
TRBV29-1	TRBJ2-5	NA	TRBD2	CSVEGLAGRKTQYF	TGCAGCGTTGAAGGACTAGCGGGAAGAAAGACCCAGTACTTC
TRBV15	TRBJ2-2	many	NA	CATSRPPGHPDNTGELFF	TGTGCCACCAGCAGGCCCCCGGGACACCCGGATAACACCGGGGAGCTGTTTTTT
TRBV29-1	TRBJ1-2	many	NA	CSVDRGYTF	TGCAGCGTTGATCGCGGCTACACCTTC
TRBV7-9	TRBJ2-5	NA	NA	CASSPNPGGPLRETQYF	TGTGCCAGCTCACCAAACCCCGGGGGACCCCTCCGGGAGACCCAGTACTTC
TRBV19	TRBJ2-2	many	NA	CATQGGAGELFF	TGTGCCACACAGGGAGGGGCCGGGGAGCTGTTTTTT
TRBV15	TRBJ1-5	NA	NA	CATSRDQPQHF	TGTGCCACCAGCAGAGATCAGCCCCAGCATTTT
TRBV24-1	TRBJ2-3	few	TRBD2	CATSDPGLAGGINTQYF	TGTGCCACCAGTGATCCCGGACTAGCGGGAGGAATAAATACGCAGTATTTT
TRBV6-5	TRBJ2-6	NA	NA	CASRLQGNSGANVLTF	TGTGCCAGCAGATTACAGGGAAACTCTGGGGCCAACGTCCTGACTTTC
TRBV6-5	TRBJ1-1	few	NA	CASSYWTGNTEAFF	TGTGCCAGCAGTTACTGGACGGGGAACACTGAAGCTTTCTTT
TRBV10-3	TRBJ1-1	many	TRBD1	CAIRVDRETNTEAFF	TGTGCCATCAGAGTTGACAGGGAGACGAACACTGAAGCTTTCTTT
TRBV29-1	TRBJ2-7	many	NA	CSVGGAEDYEQYF	TGCAGCGTTGGGGGGGCAGAGGACTACGAGCAGTACTTC
TRBV15	TRBJ2-2	many	TRBD1	CATARQGSRWGTGELFF	TGTGCCACCGCCCGACAGGGTTCACGGTGGGGCACCGGGGAGCTGTTTTTT
TRBV5-6	TRBJ1-4	few	NA	CASTTGLGGEKLFF	TGTGCCAGCACCACAGGGCTGGGGGGTGAAAAACTGTTTTTT
TRBV24-1	TRBJ2-2	NA	NA	CATSDGGRAYHGELFF	TGTGCCACCAGTGATGGTGGCAGGGCTTATCACGGGGAGCTGTTTTTT
TRBV6-5	TRBJ2-6	NA	NA	CASSRQTGANVLTF	TGTGCCAGCAGCCGACAGACCGGGGCCAACGTCCTGACTTTC
TRBV15	TRBJ2-7	many	NA	CATSGGGFGEQYF	TGTGCCACCAGTGGAGGGGGCTTTGGTGAGCAGTACTTC
TRBV10-3	TRBJ2-5	once	NA	CVISIGVGETQYF	TGTGTCATCAGTATTGGAGTTGGAGAGACCCAGTACTTC
TRBV10-3	TRBJ1-2	many	TRBD1	CAISEGTGTGGYGYTF	TGTGCCATCAGTGAGGGGACCGGGACAGGCGGTTATGGCTACACCTTC
TRBV29-1	TRBJ1-1	many	TRBD1	CSVGTGFGTEAFF	TGCAGCGTGGGGACAGGGTTCGGCACTGAAGCTTTCTTT
TRBV6-5	TRBJ2-5	once	TRBD1	CASRRQGAWETQYF	TGTGCCAGCAGGCGACAGGGGGCCTGGGAGACCCAGTACTTC
TRBV19	TRBJ1-6	NA	NA	CASSDRSYNSPLHF	TGTGCCAGTTCGGACAGATCCTATAATTCACCCCTCCACTTT
TRBV5-1	TRBJ2-2	few	TRBD2	CASSLERGSNTGELFF	TGCGCCAGCAGCTTGGAGCGGGGCTCGAACACCGGGGAGCTGTTTTTT
TRBV7-2	TRBJ1-5	many	TRBD1	CASRRGQGHQPQHF	TGTGCCAGCCGCCGGGGACAGGGTCATCAGCCCCAGCATTTT
TRBV6-5	TRBJ1-1	many	NA	CASSYSDIDTEAFF	TGTGCCAGCAGTTACTCTGACATCGACACTGAAGCTTTCTTT
TRBV10-3	TRBJ2-7	NA	TRBD2	CASSPSGRPHEQYF	TGTGCCAGCAGTCCAAGCGGGAGGCCCCACGAGCAGTACTTC
TRBV7-8	TRBJ2-5	NA	NA	CANSPPRKETQYF	TGTGCCAACAGCCCCCCTCGGAAAGAGACCCAGTACTTC
TRBV4-1	TRBJ1-1	many	NA	CASSQDGTEAFF	TGCGCCAGCAGCCAAGACGGGACTGAAGCTTTCTTT
TRBV25-1	TRBJ1-4	NA	NA	CASLAWGDEKLFF	TGTGCCAGCTTAGCTTGGGGGGACGAAAAACTGTTTTTT
TRBV29-1	TRBJ1-5	NA	NA	CSVANEGNQPQHF	TGCAGCGTTGCTAACGAAGGGAATCAGCCCCAGCATTTT
TRBV7-9	TRBJ1-4	NA	NA	CASSWAGQTNEKLFF	TGTGCCAGCAGCTGGGCAGGGCAAACTAATGAAAAACTGTTTTTT
TRBV7-2	TRBJ2-7	NA	NA	CASSFEGGYSYEQYF	TGTGCCAGCAGCTTCGAGGGCGGATACTCCTACGAGCAGTACTTC
TRBV7-2	TRBJ2-7	NA	TRBD2	CASSGTRDYEQYF	TGTGCCAGCAGCGGGACTAGGGATTACGAGCAGTACTTC
TRBV12-3/TRBV12-4	TRBJ2-7	NA	NA	CASSRTSHEQYF	TGTGCCAGCAGCCGGACAAGCCACGAGCAGTACTTC
TRBV10-2	TRBJ2-7	NA	NA	CASSDNAGHAYEQYF	TGTGCCAGCAGTGACAACGCAGGCCATGCCTACGAGCAGTACTTC
TRBV20-1	TRBJ2-2	NA	NA	CSASQGNHGELFF	TGCAGTGCTAGTCAGGGAAATCACGGGGAGCTGTTTTTT
TRBV19	TRBJ2-5	NA	TRBD2	CASSGPRTSGGPPQETQYF	TGTGCCAGTAGTGGGCCCAGGACTAGCGGGGGGCCGCCACAAGAGACCCAGTACTTC
TRBV10-3	TRBJ1-1	NA	NA	CAISRGMAEAFF	TGTGCCATCAGTCGGGGGATGGCTGAAGCTTTCTTT
TRBV12-3/TRBV12-4	TRBJ2-5	many	TRBD2	CASSFEGGEETQYF	TGTGCCAGCAGTTTCGAGGGAGGGGAAGAGACCCAGTACTTC
TRBV7-9	TRBJ2-5	few	NA	CASSPSGGKTETQYF	TGTGCCAGCAGCCCGTCAGGGGGGAAAACAGAGACCCAGTACTTC
TRBV7-9	TRBJ1-1	many	TRBD1	CASSLAGGRAFF	TGTGCCAGCAGCTTAGCAGGGGGCCGAGCTTTCTTT
TRBV14	TRBJ1-2	NA	TRBD1	CASSRGTGTLYGYTF	TGTGCCAGCAGCAGAGGGACAGGAACCCTTTATGGCTACACCTTC
TRBV27	TRBJ1-5	NA	NA	CASSLSAGPSNQPQHF	TGTGCCAGCAGTTTATCGGCAGGGCCAAGCAATCAGCCCCAGCATTTT
TRBV7-9	TRBJ2-7	many	TRBD2	CASSLAPSGSTDEQYF	TGTGCCAGCAGCTTAGCACCTAGCGGGAGTACCGACGAGCAGTACTTC
TRBV10-3	TRBJ2-7	many	TRBD2	CATAGAGYLYEQYF	TGTGCCACCGCCGGAGCGGGATATCTTTACGAGCAGTACTTC